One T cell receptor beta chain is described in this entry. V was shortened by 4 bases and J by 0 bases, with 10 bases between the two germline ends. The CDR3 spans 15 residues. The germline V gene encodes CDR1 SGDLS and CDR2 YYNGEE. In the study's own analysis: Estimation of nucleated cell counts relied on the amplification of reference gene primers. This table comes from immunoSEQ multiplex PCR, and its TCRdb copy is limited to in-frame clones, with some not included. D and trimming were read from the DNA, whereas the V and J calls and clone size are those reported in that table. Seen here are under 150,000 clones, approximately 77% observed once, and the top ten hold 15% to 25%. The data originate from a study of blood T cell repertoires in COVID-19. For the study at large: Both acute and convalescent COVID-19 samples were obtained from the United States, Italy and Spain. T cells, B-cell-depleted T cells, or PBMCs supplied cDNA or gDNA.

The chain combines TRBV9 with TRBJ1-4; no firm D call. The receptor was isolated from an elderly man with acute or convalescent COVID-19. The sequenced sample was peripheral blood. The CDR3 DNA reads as TGTGCCAGCAGCCCTCGACAAGCAACTAATGAAAAACTGTTTTTT. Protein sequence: CASSPRQATNEKLFF.